Presented here are 13 T cell receptor beta chains from one specimen sequenced in a study of blood T cell repertoires in COVID-19. The table came from immunoSEQ multiplex PCR; TCRdb's copy has only in-frame clones and leaves some out. The sample carries more than 150,000 clones, 75% to 90% recorded once. What was sequenced was peripheral blood. The receptors come from a man aged 35 to 55 with acute or convalescent COVID-19.

The V and J genes are TRBV2 and TRBJ2-5; the match to TRBD2 covers 9 bases. Germline trimming cut 11 bases from V and 2 bases from J; bases unmatched to any gene: 6. Germline CDR1 SNHLY, CDR2 FYNNEI. CDR3 size: 13 residues. CDR3 sequence (DNA): TGTGCCTCCGCGGGAGGGGTGCAAGAGACCCAGTACTTC. This codes for CASAGGVQETQYF. Filled out from reference TRBV2 and TRBJ2-5, the complete variable domain reads EPEVTQTPSHQVTQMGQEVILRCVPISNHLYFYWYRQILGQKVEFLVSFYNNEISEKSEIFDDQFSVERPDGSNFTLKIRSTKLEDSAMYFCASAGGVQETQYFGPGTRLLVL.

The rearrangement joins TRBV7-2 to TRBJ2-7, with 7 bases matching TRBD2. The germline CDR1 and CDR2 sequences are SGHTA and FQGNSA. V was clipped by 7 bases and J by 1 base; unmatched bases: 7. The CDR3 spans 14 residues. The CDR3 DNA is TGTGCCAGCATGCGGGGGACGGGTTCCTACGAGCAGTACTTC. It translates to CASMRGTGSYEQYF.

The chain joins TRBV5-1 to TRBJ1-2; 7 bases fit TRBD1. V shed 2 bases and J 4 bases; nucleotides not matched to a gene: 11. The length of the CDR3 is 16 residues. Germline assignment: CDR1 SGHRS and CDR2 YFSETQ. The CDR3 nucleotides read TGCGCCAGCAGCTTACAAGGACAGGACCTTAGCTATGGCTACACCTTC. Translating gives CASSLQGQDLSYGYTF.

The V call is TRBV10-3, the J call TRBJ1-6; TRBD1 might be the D (5 bases). CDR1 and CDR2 (germline): ENHRY, SYGVKD. Trimming removed 0 bases at V and 8 bases at J, with 11 bases between. The CDR3 covers 15 residues. The CDR3 bases are TGTGCCATCAGTGAGTCCGGGCAGGGTTATTCACCCCTCCACTTT. Encoded protein: CAISESGQGYSPLHF.

The chain couples TRBV24-1 to TRBJ1-5; D is ambiguous. CDR3 size: 13 residues. Deletions cut 9 bases from V and 1 base from J, with 9 bases between. Germline V lookup: CDR1 KGHDR, CDR2 SFDVKD. The CDR3 region has the DNA TGTGCCACCGGACGGGGAAGCAATCAGCCCCAGCATTTT. It translates to CATGRGSNQPQHF.

The chain recombines TRBV7-2 with TRBJ2-5; unclear D gene. Germline V gives CDR1 SGHTA, CDR2 FQGNSA. Trimming pared 3 bases from V and 0 bases from J, leaving 8 bases between. The CDR3 covers 14 residues. For the CDR3, the DNA is TGTGCCAGCAGCTTCACTCGGTACCAAGAGACCCAGTACTTC. This encodes CASSFTRYQETQYF.

The rearrangement links TRBV10-3 to TRBJ1-2; 10 positions agree with TRBD1. Germline V CDR1 and CDR2: ENHRY, SYGVKD. Unmatched junction bases numbered 4, after V lost 6 bases and J lost 0 bases. The CDR3 consists of 15 residues. The CDR3 sequence is CAIRTGQGANYGYTF. CDR3 DNA sequence: TGTGCCATCAGGACCGGACAGGGGGCTAACTATGGCTACACCTTC.

The rearrangement uses TRBV27 and TRBJ1-6, with D maybe TRBD1 (6 bases). Looked up from germline, CDR1 is MNHEY and CDR2 is SMNVEV (reference sequence). V was shortened by 4 bases and J by 0 bases, with 10 bases between the two germline ends. There are 16 residues in the CDR3. The CDR3 reads CASSSQGSSYNSPLHF. The CDR3 DNA follows: TGTGCCAGCAGTTCACAGGGTAGCTCCTATAATTCACCCCTCCACTTT.

The chain employs TRBV3-1 (or the pseudogene TRBV3-2) and TRBJ1-6, with D possibly TRBD1 on 5 matching bases. The V end was cut by 4 bases, the J end by 0 bases, with 10 bases between. CDR3 length: 16 amino acids. Germline V gene lookup returns CDR1 LGHDT and CDR2 YNNKEL (reference sequence). CDR3 sequence: CASSRGGSSYNSPLHF. DNA of the CDR3: TGTGCCAGCAGCCGTGGGGGGAGCTCCTATAATTCACCCCTCCACTTT.

The rearrangement uses TRBV7-9 and TRBJ2-7, with a weak D call TRBD2 (5 bases). The germline gives CDR1 SEHNR, CDR2 FQNEAQ (reference sequence). CDR3 length: 14 residues. Trimming pared 3 bases from V and 4 bases from J, leaving 13 bases between. As DNA, the CDR3 is TGTGCCAGCAGCTTCACGGAGGAGCCTTACGAGCAGTACTTC. It translates to CASSFTEEPYEQYF.

CDR3 protein: CASSPGTIYQETQYF. For the CDR3, the DNA is TGTGCCAGCAGCCCCGGGACTATATACCAAGAGACCCAGTACTTC. The V and J genes are TRBV6-2 or TRBV6-3 and TRBJ2-5, with TRBD2 matching 7 bases. With 6 bases clipped from V and 0 bases from J, the junction kept 7 bases outside the gene matches. The CDR3 totals 15 residues. From germline, CDR1 is MNHEY and CDR2 SVGEGT.

V usage is TRBV28 and J usage is TRBJ1-6; 12 nucleotides align to TRBD1. Trimming removed 8 bases from V and 9 bases from J; junction bases left unmatched: 5. Germline V CDR1 and CDR2: MDHEN, SYDVKM. CDR3 length equals 14 residues. DNA of the CDR3: TGTGCCAGCGGGGGACAGGGGGCGCGTTCACCCCTCCACTTT. Its protein product is CASGGQGARSPLHF. The variable domain in full, with the rest retrieved from reference TRBV28 and TRBJ1-6, is DVKVTQSSRYLVKRTGEKVFLECVQDMDHENMFWYRQDPGLGLRLIYFSYDVKMKEKGDIPEGYSVSREKKERFSLILESASTNQTSMYLCASGGQGARSPLHFGNGTRLTVT.

The V call is TRBV7-9, the J call TRBJ2-7; 8 bases align to TRBD1. This CDR3 has 14 residues. Germline-derived CDR1 and CDR2 are SEHNR and FQNEAQ (reference sequence). Losses at the gene ends were 4 bases for V and 4 bases for J; bases not matched to a gene: 6. The CDR3 sequence: CASSSTGGRYEQYF. The CDR3, as DNA: TGTGCCAGCAGCTCTACAGGGGGGAGGTACGAGCAGTACTTC.